A selection of T cell receptor beta chains follows, all from one sample in a study of T cell responses to AZD1222 COVID-19 vaccine. Sequencing used immunoSEQ multiplex PCR; TCRdb keeps in-frame clones, though not all of them. This sample has some 170,000 clones; more than 80% occur once, and the top ten carry roughly 4.3%. The sample here was peripheral blood, taken 28 days after the second dose of the MenACWY control vaccine. These TCRs come from an adult who received the MenACWY meningococcal vaccine as a control. Both conserved end residues are part of each CDR3. The D gene is left open where the match is weak. Size tells how often a clone was seen (once, few, many) or the class of an expanded clone, and some rows leave it out.

CDR3 DNA: TGCGCCAGCAGCCAGTTCCACCAGGGGTCCTATGGCTACACCTTC
CDR3 protein: CASSQFHQGSYGYTF
D gene: .
V gene: TRBV4-3
clone size: .
J gene: TRBJ1-2

CDR3 DNA: TGTGCCAGCAGCAGGACTTACGAGCAGTACTTC
CDR3 protein: CASSRTYEQYF
D gene: .
V gene: TRBV2
clone size: .
J gene: TRBJ2-7

CDR3 DNA: TGTGCCAGCAGTTTTGACACTGAAGCTTTCTTT
CDR3 protein: CASSFDTEAFF
D gene: .
V gene: TRBV28
clone size: .
J gene: TRBJ1-1

CDR3 DNA: TGTGCCAGCAGTTTATGGGGGACAGTGTACAATGAGCAGTTCTTC
CDR3 protein: CASSLWGTVYNEQFF
D gene: TRBD1
V gene: TRBV28
clone size: .
J gene: TRBJ2-1

CDR3 DNA: TGTGCCAGCAGTGAATTTGCCCTAGCGGATACGCAGTATTTT
CDR3 protein: CASSEFALADTQYF
D gene: .
V gene: TRBV2
clone size: .
J gene: TRBJ2-3

CDR3 DNA: TGTGCCTGGCGAGAAACAGGGACCTACGAGCAGTACTTC
CDR3 protein: CAWRETGTYEQYF
D gene: .
V gene: TRBV30
clone size: .
J gene: TRBJ2-7

CDR3 DNA: TGCGCCAGCAGCCTATCGGTTTGGGTGTCTGGGGCCAACGTCCTGACTTTC
CDR3 protein: CASSLSVWVSGANVLTF
D gene: .
V gene: TRBV4-3
clone size: .
J gene: TRBJ2-6

CDR3 DNA: TGTGCCTGGAGTGTACGCACAGATACGCAGTATTTT
CDR3 protein: CAWSVRTDTQYF
D gene: .
V gene: TRBV30
clone size: .
J gene: TRBJ2-3

CDR3 DNA: TGTGCCTGGAGTATGGGACACTATGGCTACACCTTC
CDR3 protein: CAWSMGHYGYTF
D gene: .
V gene: TRBV30
clone size: .
J gene: TRBJ1-2

CDR3 DNA: TGTGCCAGCAGCCCAGCAATTGGTAGGGTGGGTCACGAGCAGTACTTC
CDR3 protein: CASSPAIGRVGHEQYF
D gene: .
V gene: TRBV9
clone size: .
J gene: TRBJ2-7

CDR3 DNA: TGCGCCAGCAGCCAAGGAGTGGGGGGAACTAATGAAAAACTGTTTTTT
CDR3 protein: CASSQGVGGTNEKLFF
D gene: .
V gene: TRBV4-1
clone size: few
J gene: TRBJ1-4

CDR3 DNA: TGTGCCAGCAGCCCGCAAACTTCTGGGGCCAACGTCCTGACTTTC
CDR3 protein: CASSPQTSGANVLTF
D gene: .
V gene: TRBV11-2
clone size: .
J gene: TRBJ2-6

CDR3 DNA: TGTGCCAGCAGGGCACAGGGGAACACTGAAGCTTTCTTT
CDR3 protein: CASRAQGNTEAFF
D gene: .
V gene: TRBV2
clone size: .
J gene: TRBJ1-1

CDR3 DNA: TGTGCCAGCAGCTTCTTTTCCAGGGGGCGAGTTGGCTACACCTTC
CDR3 protein: CASSFFSRGRVGYTF
D gene: TRBD1
V gene: TRBV5-5
clone size: .
J gene: TRBJ1-2

CDR3 DNA: TGTGCCAGCAGCCAAGAACCTAGCGGGCCCTCCTACAATGAGCAGTTCTTC
CDR3 protein: CASSQEPSGPSYNEQFF
D gene: TRBD2
V gene: TRBV3-1/TRBV3-2
clone size: .
J gene: TRBJ2-1

CDR3 DNA: TGTGCCAGTAGTGCTCTGGCTGAAGCTTTCTTT
CDR3 protein: CASSALAEAFF
D gene: .
V gene: TRBV19
clone size: .
J gene: TRBJ1-1

CDR3 DNA: TGTGCCAGCAGCCAAGACCTCGCTGCAGCTTTCTTT
CDR3 protein: CASSQDLAAAFF
D gene: .
V gene: TRBV3-1/TRBV3-2
clone size: .
J gene: TRBJ1-1

CDR3 DNA: TGTGCCAGCAGCTCCCGACACTACGAGCAGTACTTC
CDR3 protein: CASSSRHYEQYF
D gene: .
V gene: TRBV7-2
clone size: .
J gene: TRBJ2-7